A single sample gave rise to the 18 T cell receptor beta chains below, sequenced in a study of blood T cell repertoires in COVID-19. The protocol was immunoSEQ multiplex PCR, while the TCRdb copy is restricted to in-frame clones and leaves out a portion. This table has about 180,000 clones, around 83% appearing once. The material sequenced was peripheral blood. The receptors stem from a woman aged 70 to 79 with COVID-19, enrolled during active disease.

The chain joins TRBV4-3 to TRBJ1-4, with TRBD1 matching 12 bases. In germline, CDR1 is LGHNA, CDR2 YSLEER. V dropped 4 bases and J dropped 0; count of bases not matched to a gene: 12. This CDR3 has 20 amino acids. The DNA for the CDR3 is TGCGCCAGCAGCCCTGATTCGGGGACAGGGGGCTTTGCAACTAATGAAAAACTGTTTTTT. It translates to CASSPDSGTGGFATNEKLFF.

This clone has a count of ten or more. The chain links TRBV7-9 to TRBJ1-6; 7 bases are shared with TRBD1. CDR3 length equals 16 residues. Germline V gene lookup returns CDR1 SEHNR and CDR2 FQNEAQ (reference sequence). V was pared by 4 bases and J by 7 bases, with 10 bases of the junction left unmatched. CDR3 DNA sequence: TGTGCCAGCAGCTCTACCACTCGACAGGGAAATTCACCCCTCCACTTT. It specifies CASSSTTRQGNSPLHF.

The chain has TRBV12-3 or TRBV12-4 and TRBJ1-4; 8 bases are a match to TRBD1. V shed 7 bases, J shed 8 bases, and the junction held 6 bases outside the gene matches. The CDR3 has 13 residues. CDR3 loop: CASIRGLGEKLFF. Here the CDR3 DNA reads TGTGCCAGCATCAGGGGGCTTGGAGAAAAACTGTTTTTT.

The rearrangement uses TRBV18 and TRBJ2-1; 9 bases are a match to TRBD2. Germline CDR1 and CDR2: KGHSH and LQKENI. The V segment lost 0 bases and the J segment 6 bases; nucleotides outside the gene matches: 9. The CDR3 contains 17 residues. The CDR3 reads CASSPPGTSQTPNEQFF. For the CDR3, the DNA is TGTGCCAGCTCACCACCGGGGACTAGCCAAACCCCCAATGAGCAGTTCTTC.

This chain joins TRBV7-9 and TRBJ2-5, with 10 bases lining up with TRBD2. J was trimmed by 5 bases and V by 4 bases; bases with no gene match: 13. Germline V lookup: CDR1 SEHNR, CDR2 FQNEAQ (reference sequence). The length of the CDR3 is 17 residues. CDR3 sequence (DNA): TGTGCCAGCAGCTCCGGTGGTATAGCGGGAGGATCTGAGACCCAGTACTTC. Its protein is CASSSGGIAGGSETQYF.

J is TRBJ1-4 and V is TRBV28; maybe TRBD1 (6 bases). This CDR3 spans 15 amino acids. CDR1 MDHEN and CDR2 SYDVKM come from the germline V gene. Deletions cut 4 bases from V and 3 bases from J, with 12 bases between. The CDR3 region is CASSSRGSPNEKLFF. The CDR3 nucleotides read TGTGCCAGCAGTTCCAGGGGTTCTCCTAATGAAAAACTGTTTTTT.

In nucleotides, the CDR3 is TGTGCCAGCAGCTTAGGACTGGCCGTGGGTGAGCAGTTCTTC. It encodes CASSLGLAVGEQFF. V gene TRBV7-8 combines with J gene TRBJ2-1; D remains ambiguous. The CDR3 length is 14 residues. Germline loops: CDR1 SGHVS, CDR2 FQNEAQ. V lost 1 base and J lost 9, with 13 bases in between.

The chain is built from TRBV3-1 (or the pseudogene TRBV3-2) and TRBJ2-3; 8 positions match TRBD2. Trimming removed 3 bases from V and 0 bases from J; junction bases left unmatched: 2. The CDR3 is 15 amino acids. Germline CDR1 and CDR2: LGHDT and YNNKEL (reference sequence). CDR3 nucleotide sequence: TGTGCCAGCAGCCAGACGGGGGGGAGCACAGATACGCAGTATTTT. Translating gives CASSQTGGSTDTQYF.

The table lists this clone with a count of one. This rearrangement joins TRBV5-1 to TRBJ1-1, with 7 bases aligning to TRBD1. Losses at the gene ends were 3 bases for V and 5 bases for J; bases not matched to a gene: 7. Germline V gene data show CDR1 as SGHRS and CDR2 as YFSETQ. The CDR3 has 14 residues. The chain's CDR3 is CASSSQGGTTEAFF. The CDR3 DNA follows: TGCGCCAGCAGCTCGCAGGGGGGAACGACTGAAGCTTTCTTT.

V usage is TRBV7-2 and J usage is TRBJ2-3; D might be TRBD1 (6 bases). This CDR3 is 13 amino acids long. Germline CDR1 and CDR2: SGHTA and FQGNSA. Trimming removed 8 bases at V and 0 bases at J, with 9 bases between. The DNA for the CDR3 is TGTGCCAGCGGGACATTAAGCACAGATACGCAGTATTTT. Translated, it gives CASGTLSTDTQYF.

The chain combines TRBV6-5 with TRBJ2-7; D possibly corresponds to TRBD1 (6 bases). V gave up 5 bases and J gave up 11 bases, with 16 bases separating them. CDR3 length: 12 residues. Germline CDR1 reads MNHEY; CDR2 reads SVGAGI. The CDR3 loop reads CASSNKTGSKYF. The CDR3 DNA reads TGTGCCAGCAGTAACAAGACAGGATCAAAGTACTTC.

The chain couples TRBV5-5 to TRBJ2-5; 7 bases match TRBD2. The CDR3 covers 16 residues. V lost 0 bases, J lost 5 bases, and 10 bases stayed unmatched. Germline CDR1 reads SGHKS; CDR2 reads YYEKEE (reference sequence). The CDR3 DNA sequence: TGTGCCAGCAGCTTGGAGGGCGGGAGTCGGGCGGAGACCCAGTACTTC. It codes for CASSLEGGSRAETQYF. The entire variable domain, with the rest obtained from reference TRBV5-5 and TRBJ2-5, is as follows: DAGVTQSPTHLIKTRGQQVTLRCSPISGHKSVSWYQQVLGQGPQFIFQYYEKEERGRGNFPDRFSARQFPNYSSELNVNALLLGDSALYLCASSLEGGSRAETQYFGPGTRLLVL.

The CDR3 DNA reads TGTGCCAGCAGCCTGGAGGGACTAGCGGGGCCGAGCCAAGAGACCCAGTACTTC. Protein sequence: CASSLEGLAGPSQETQYF. The gene calls are TRBV6-4 and TRBJ2-5, with TRBD2 matching over 13 bases. The length of the CDR3 is 18 residues. V shed 6 bases, J shed 1 base, and the junction held 11 bases outside the gene matches. Germline-derived CDR1 and CDR2 are MRHNA and SNTAGT.

The V and J genes are TRBV2 and TRBJ2-7; possibly TRBD2 for D (7 bases). Deletions cut 5 bases from V and 2 bases from J, with 13 bases between. Germline V lookup: CDR1 SNHLY, CDR2 FYNNEI. This CDR3 has 14 amino acids. CDR3 sequence reads: CASSTTGRAYEQYF. The CDR3 nucleotides are TGTGCCAGCAGTACCACAGGGAGGGCCTACGAGCAGTACTTC.

The J gene is TRBJ1-3, the V gene TRBV4-2; tentative D call: TRBD1 (5 bases). The germline CDR1 and CDR2 sequences are LGHNA and YNFKEQ. Trimming removed 0 bases at V and 3 bases at J, with 15 bases between. The CDR3 has 17 amino acids. The CDR3 DNA reads as TGTGCCAGCAGCCAAGATCGACAGCGCCTTGGTGGAAACACCATATATTTT. Translated: CASSQDRQRLGGNTIYF.

This chain links TRBV2 with TRBJ2-5; 7 nucleotides line up with TRBD2. This CDR3 comprises 15 residues. Germline CDR1 and CDR2: SNHLY and FYNNEI. V was pared by 2 bases and J by 2 bases, with 5 bases of the junction left unmatched. The CDR3 nucleotides are TGTGCCAGCAGTGAAAATAGCGGGCAACAAGAGACCCAGTACTTC. This translates into CASSENSGQQETQYF.

The rearrangement links TRBV10-3 to TRBJ1-6; 7 bases agree with TRBD1. Germline loops: CDR1 ENHRY, CDR2 SYGVKD. The CDR3 runs 14 residues. Losses at the gene ends were 6 bases for V and 9 bases for J; bases not matched to a gene: 8. DNA of the CDR3: TGTGCCATCAGCGAGACAGGGCAGGGTTCACCCCTCCACTTT. It specifies CAISETGQGSPLHF.

The chain uses TRBV2 and TRBJ2-3; D gene ambiguous. CDR1 and CDR2 (germline): SNHLY, FYNNEI. Trimming took 8 bases from V and 6 from J, leaving 9 bases between them. The CDR3 covers 11 residues. DNA for the CDR3: TGTGCCAGCGAACTAACGGATACGCAGTATTTT. Translation: CASELTDTQYF.